This is a list of T cell receptor beta chains from one sample in a study of control samples from healthy donors and cancer patients. Profiled with immunoSEQ multiplex PCR; TCRdb holds only in-frame clones, not every one. The sample shows tens of thousands of clones, around 90% of them seen only once. Sequencing input: blood. The source of these receptors is a woman aged 70-85 years in good health. CDR3s include the opening cysteine and the closing phenylalanine or tryptophan. D genes are given only for firm matches. Clone size is shown for a subset of rows, as once, few, many or a class of expanded clone.

-	TRBV10-3	few	TRBJ2-7	CAIAGLDRSSYEQYF	TGTGCCATCGCCGGACTAGACAGGAGCTCCTACGAGCAGTACTTC
-	TRBV7-8	few	TRBJ2-5	CASSRGTGREETQYF	TGTGCCAGCAGCCGGGGAACAGGGAGGGAAGAGACCCAGTACTTC
-	TRBV2	-	TRBJ1-4	CASLSGVKEKLFF	TGTGCCAGCCTGTCCGGGGTCAAGGAAAAACTGTTTTTT
-	TRBV12-3/TRBV12-4	-	TRBJ1-1	CASSLGQYTEAFF	TGTGCCAGCAGTTTAGGGCAGTACACTGAAGCTTTCTTT
-	TRBV9	-	TRBJ2-7	CASSVDESYSYEQYF	TGTGCCAGCAGCGTAGACGAGAGTTACTCCTACGAGCAGTACTTC
TRBD1	TRBV6-5	once	TRBJ1-1	CASSRTGGGYTEAFF	TGTGCCAGCAGTAGGACAGGGGGCGGTTATACTGAAGCTTTCTTT
TRBD1	TRBV6-1	-	TRBJ1-1	CASLLTGENTEAFF	TGTGCCAGCCTTTTGACAGGGGAGAACACTGAAGCTTTCTTT
-	TRBV20-1	-	TRBJ2-3	CSAKGDTQYF	TGCAGTGCTAAGGGTGATACGCAGTATTTT
-	TRBV12-3/TRBV12-4	-	TRBJ1-1	CASTWGAPLRAFF	TGTGCCAGCACCTGGGGGGCCCCTCTGAGAGCTTTCTTT
TRBD2	TRBV10-3	-	TRBJ2-3	CAISEGVLSGSGTDTQYF	TGTGCCATCAGTGAGGGGGTACTTAGCGGGAGTGGCACAGATACGCAGTATTTT
TRBD1	TRBV19	few	TRBJ2-3	CASTLTRGQDTQYF	TGTGCCAGTACCCTAACCAGGGGGCAAGATACGCAGTATTTT
-	TRBV30	-	TRBJ1-3	CAWTLTSGPSYF	TGTGCCTGGACTCTTACTTCGGGACCTTCTTATTTT
-	TRBV11-2	once	TRBJ1-5	CASSPRRDRYLSNQPQHF	TGTGCCAGCAGCCCACGTCGGGACCGCTACCTTAGCAATCAGCCCCAGCATTTT
-	TRBV19	few	TRBJ2-2	CATSSQGVHTGELFF	TGTGCCACCTCATCCCAGGGAGTCCACACCGGGGAGCTGTTTTTT
TRBD2	TRBV4-2	-	TRBJ2-7	CASSQDLAGASYEQYF	TGTGCCAGCAGCCAGGACCTAGCGGGGGCCTCCTACGAGCAGTACTTC
-	TRBV6-5	-	TRBJ1-2	CASSPGDYGYTF	TGTGCCAGCAGCCCAGGGGACTATGGCTACACCTTC
TRBD1	TRBV7-9	once	TRBJ2-4	CASSTGTGHELAKNIQYF	TGTGCCAGCTCAACCGGGACAGGGCACGAGCTAGCCAAAAACATTCAGTACTTC
-	TRBV4-3	-	TRBJ1-4	CASSQALGTITTNEKLFF	TGCGCCAGCAGCCAGGCCCTAGGGACCATAACCACTAATGAAAAACTGTTTTTT
-	TRBV5-6	-	TRBJ1-1	CASSLAGGFTEAFF	TGTGCCAGCAGCTTGGCGGGGGGATTCACTGAAGCTTTCTTT
-	TRBV3-1/TRBV3-2	-	TRBJ2-2	CASSQGMRELFF	TGTGCCAGCAGCCAAGGAATGCGGGAGCTGTTTTTT
-	TRBV5-4	-	TRBJ1-1	CASSPVGAGGTEAFF	TGTGCCAGCAGCCCAGTGGGGGCGGGGGGCACTGAAGCTTTCTTT
-	TRBV27	-	TRBJ2-2	CASTYGRMGAGELFF	TGTGCCAGCACCTACGGCCGCATGGGCGCCGGGGAGCTGTTTTTT
-	TRBV7-6	-	TRBJ1-1	CASSPARQGNTEAFF	TGTGCCAGCAGCCCGGCCAGACAAGGGAACACTGAAGCTTTCTTT
TRBD1	TRBV6-5	-	TRBJ2-1	CASSYATGGSYNEQFF	TGTGCCAGCAGTTACGCGACAGGGGGCAGCTACAATGAGCAGTTCTTC
-	TRBV15	-	TRBJ1-5	CATSSRRQPQHF	TGTGCCACCAGCAGCCGCCGTCAGCCCCAGCATTTT
TRBD1	TRBV10-3	-	TRBJ1-5	CAISESWSGTGGSQPQHF	TGTGCCATCAGTGAGTCCTGGTCCGGGACAGGGGGCAGTCAGCCCCAGCATTTT
-	TRBV6-1	-	TRBJ2-1	CASSESTSLTEQFF	TGTGCCAGCAGTGAATCGACGAGCTTGACTGAGCAGTTCTTC
-	TRBV2	-	TRBJ1-1	CASSEAYSLSEAFF	TGTGCCAGCAGTGAAGCTTACAGTCTGTCTGAAGCTTTCTTT
-	TRBV9	-	TRBJ2-1	CASSALANNEQFF	TGTGCCAGCAGCGCTCTAGCGAACAATGAGCAGTTCTTC
-	TRBV6-6	-	TRBJ2-4	CASSNRDLVAKNIQYF	TGTGCCAGCAGTAACAGGGACCTGGTAGCCAAAAACATTCAGTACTTC
TRBD1	TRBV19	-	TRBJ1-5	CASSTGTGMTGQPQHF	TGTGCCAGTAGTACCGGGACAGGGATGACAGGGCAGCCCCAGCATTTT
-	TRBV19	-	TRBJ2-1	CASAGEGNYNEQFF	TGTGCCAGCGCTGGTGAGGGGAACTACAATGAGCAGTTCTTC
TRBD1	TRBV27	-	TRBJ2-1	CASSGGGQGWNEQFF	TGTGCCAGCAGCGGGGGGGGACAGGGGTGGAATGAGCAGTTCTTC
-	TRBV3-1/TRBV3-2	-	TRBJ1-1	CASSQETRNTEAFF	TGTGCCAGCAGCCAAGAAACCAGGAACACTGAAGCTTTCTTT
-	TRBV6-5	-	TRBJ1-5	CASRSQGSNQPQHF	TGTGCCAGCAGATCCCAGGGGAGCAATCAGCCCCAGCATTTT
-	TRBV5-1	-	TRBJ2-3	CASSFQLGTQYF	TGCGCCAGCAGCTTTCAGTTGGGTACGCAGTATTTT
-	TRBV19	once	TRBJ1-5	CATKGGNQPQHF	TGTGCCACTAAGGGGGGTAATCAGCCCCAGCATTTT
-	TRBV19	-	TRBJ1-1	CASTQGRVGEAFF	TGTGCCAGTACCCAAGGGAGGGTAGGTGAAGCTTTCTTT
-	TRBV19	-	TRBJ2-5	CASSRRQSQETQYF	TGTGCCAGTAGTAGAAGACAGTCCCAAGAGACCCAGTACTTC
-	TRBV10-1	-	TRBJ1-2	CASSEGAPDSMRDPPANYGYTF	TGCGCCAGCAGTGAGGGGGCCCCGGATAGTATGAGGGACCCCCCGGCTAACTATGGCTACACCTTC
-	TRBV2	-	TRBJ1-5	CASRWQASNQPQHF	TGTGCCAGCAGGTGGCAGGCAAGCAATCAGCCCCAGCATTTT
-	TRBV12-1	-	TRBJ1-2	CASSSGTGILANYGYTF	TGTGCCAGCAGCTCCGGGACAGGGATATTGGCTAACTATGGCTACACCTTC
TRBD1	TRBV5-1	-	TRBJ1-6	CASTPGQGGSSPLHF	TGCGCCAGCACCCCGGGACAGGGAGGAAGCTCACCCCTCCACTTT
-	TRBV6-6	-	TRBJ1-1	CASSYGRTLANTEAFF	TGTGCCAGCAGTTACGGCAGGACCCTCGCGAACACTGAAGCTTTCTTT
-	TRBV30	-	TRBJ1-1	CAWISRVNTEAFF	TGTGCCTGGATTAGCCGGGTGAACACTGAAGCTTTCTTT
-	TRBV6-5	-	TRBJ1-2	CASSYNSDKSYGYTF	TGTGCCAGCAGTTACAATTCCGACAAGAGCTATGGCTACACCTTC
-	TRBV6-5	-	TRBJ1-5	CASSSQDGDQPQHF	TGTGCCAGCAGTTCCCAGGATGGGGATCAGCCCCAGCATTTT
TRBD2	TRBV6-5	once	TRBJ2-1	CASVLAGGRNEQFF	TGTGCCAGCGTACTAGCGGGGGGGCGCAATGAGCAGTTCTTC
TRBD1	TRBV12-3/TRBV12-4	-	TRBJ1-1	CASNRGGTEAFF	TGTGCCAGCAACAGGGGAGGGACTGAAGCTTTCTTT
-	TRBV7-2	-	TRBJ2-1	CASSPSVWGEQFF	TGTGCCAGCAGTCCTTCGGTGTGGGGTGAGCAGTTCTTC
-	TRBV5-1	-	TRBJ1-4	CASSLTATNEKLFF	TGCGCCAGCAGCTTGACCGCAACTAATGAAAAACTGTTTTTT
-	TRBV10-3	-	TRBJ1-1	CAISEVESAAEAFF	TGTGCCATCAGTGAGGTAGAATCTGCCGCTGAAGCTTTCTTT
TRBD2	TRBV7-8	-	TRBJ2-2	CASSLNGRANTGELFF	TGTGCCAGCAGCTTAAACGGGAGGGCGAACACCGGGGAGCTGTTTTTT
-	TRBV9	once	TRBJ2-1	CASSESSYNEQFF	TGTGCCAGCAGCGAATCCTCCTACAATGAGCAGTTCTTC
-	TRBV20-1	-	TRBJ1-5	CSAVSNQPQHF	TGCAGTGCTGTGAGCAATCAGCCCCAGCATTTT
-	TRBV6-5	-	TRBJ1-2	CASSLDRNYGYTF	TGTGCCAGCAGCCTCGACAGAAACTATGGCTACACCTTC
-	TRBV3-1/TRBV3-2	-	TRBJ2-5	CASSPGWDETQYF	TGTGCCAGCAGCCCTGGGTGGGACGAGACCCAGTACTTC